One sample yielded the 27 T cell receptor beta chains listed below, sequenced in a study of blood T cell repertoires in COVID-19. The table came from immunoSEQ multiplex PCR; TCRdb's copy has only in-frame clones and leaves some out. The repertoire holds fewer than 85,000 clones, with about 90% as singletons. The specimen was peripheral blood. These receptors were taken from a man over 45 with active COVID-19.

This chain joins TRBV6-6 and TRBJ2-7; perhaps TRBD1 as D (6 bases). The CDR3 consists of 14 residues. The germline CDR1 and CDR2 sequences are MNHNY and SVGAGI (reference sequence). Trimming removed 2 bases at V and 5 bases at J, with 13 bases between. CDR3 in DNA: TGTGCCAGCAGTTACGGTCAGGGGTTAGACGAGCAGTACTTC. Its protein product is CASSYGQGLDEQYF.

This clone was seen a few times. The gene calls are TRBV11-2 and TRBJ2-7; D is ambiguous. Germline values: CDR1 SGHAT, CDR2 FQNNGV. V was shortened by 5 bases and J by 1 base, with 3 bases between the two germline ends. CDR3 size: 11 residues. CDR3 region: CASSRSYEQYF. Here the CDR3 DNA reads TGTGCCAGCAGCCGTTCCTACGAGCAGTACTTC.

The CDR3 DNA sequence: TGTGCCAGTAGTAGCATGATGAGCTCCTACAATGAGCAGTTCTTC. Protein product: CASSSMMSSYNEQFF. The chain joins TRBV19 to TRBJ2-1; D gene ambiguous. The CDR3 is 15 amino acids. V gave up 4 bases and J gave up 0 bases, with 10 bases separating them. Per germline, CDR1 LNHDA and CDR2 SQIVND (reference sequence).

This chain connects TRBV6-1 to TRBJ1-4; D might be TRBD1 (5 bases). Per germline, CDR1 MNHNS and CDR2 SASEGT. CDR3 size: 14 residues. Trimming removed 2 bases from V and 4 bases from J, with 8 bases in between. In nucleotides, the CDR3 is TGTGCCAGCAGTGAAAGTAGGGGTAATGAAAAACTGTTTTTT. The encoded protein is CASSESRGNEKLFF.

The sample holds one count of this clone. The V and J genes are TRBV19 and TRBJ2-7; 8 bases align to TRBD1. The V gene end was trimmed by 10 bases and the J gene end by 3 bases; junction bases not matched to a gene: 11. Germline CDR1 LNHDA, CDR2 SQIVND (reference sequence). This CDR3 has 14 residues. CDR3 nucleotide sequence: TGTGCCACTCGAGATTCCGGGACAGGCTACGAGCAGTACTTC. Translated, it gives CATRDSGTGYEQYF.

This chain uses TRBV5-1 with TRBJ1-5; D gene uncertain. The germline V and J ends were trimmed by 0 bases and 0 bases, with 4 bases remaining between them. The germline CDR1 and CDR2 sequences are SGHRS and YFSETQ. This CDR3 region has 14 residues. The chain's CDR3 is CASSLGYSNQPQHF. In DNA, the CDR3 is TGCGCCAGCAGCTTGGGTTATAGCAATCAGCCCCAGCATTTT.

The chain uses TRBV6-5 and TRBJ2-7; 13 bases are shared with TRBD2. The CDR3 is 14 amino acids. CDR1 and CDR2 (germline): MNHEY, SVGAGI. Trimming cost V 6 bases and J 3 bases; bases outside gene matches: 2. The CDR3 region is CASRRTSGSYEQYF. In nucleotides, the CDR3 is TGTGCCAGCAGGAGGACTAGCGGGAGCTACGAGCAGTACTTC.

The V and J genes are TRBV4-3 and TRBJ2-7; a weak D match, TRBD1 (5 bases). V lost 2 bases and J lost 6, with 11 bases in between. CDR1 is LGHNA and CDR2 is YSLEER in the germline V gene. The CDR3 totals 13 residues. CDR3 sequence: CASSQWSGSEQYF. DNA of the CDR3: TGCGCCAGCAGCCAATGGTCAGGGTCCGAGCAGTACTTC.

This rearrangement joins TRBV3-1 (or the pseudogene TRBV3-2) to TRBJ1-1, with D tentatively TRBD1 (6 bases). CDR1 is LGHDT, CDR2 YNNKEL, per germline (reference sequence). This CDR3 has 15 residues. Trimming stripped 1 base from V and 0 bases from J, with 9 bases between. The CDR3 spells CASSQVYRVNTEAFF. The CDR3 DNA reads TGTGCCAGCAGCCAAGTATACAGGGTGAACACTGAAGCTTTCTTT.

The J gene is TRBJ1-3, the V gene TRBV9, with D tentatively TRBD1 (5 bases). Germline assignment: CDR1 SGDLS and CDR2 YYNGEE. The CDR3 is 17 residues long. The V end was cut by 0 bases, the J end by 4 bases, with 17 bases between. This CDR3 reads CASSVDLQALGGNTIYF. CDR3 DNA sequence: TGTGCCAGCAGCGTAGACCTACAGGCCTTGGGGGGAAACACCATATATTTT.

The chain's CDR3 is CASSSRLAGREQYF. The CDR3 DNA is TGTGCCAGCAGTTCGAGACTAGCGGGACGGGAGCAGTACTTC. The rearrangement joins TRBV27 to TRBJ2-7, with 11 positions matching TRBD2. This CDR3 has 14 residues. V was pared by 4 bases and J by 7 bases, with 6 bases of the junction left unmatched. The V gene's germline CDR1 is MNHEY and CDR2 SMNVEV (reference sequence).

The chain recombines TRBV3-1 (or the pseudogene TRBV3-2) with TRBJ1-5; D unresolved. Germline V gene sequence: CDR1 LGHDT, CDR2 YNNKEL (reference sequence). The CDR3 loop spans 12 amino acids. Trimming took 5 bases from V and 4 from J, leaving 6 bases between them. This chain's CDR3 is CASSFSNQPQHF. The CDR3 coding sequence is TGTGCCAGCAGCTTTTCTAATCAGCCCCAGCATTTT.

The rearrangement joins TRBV19 to TRBJ2-1; 9 bases map to TRBD1. This CDR3 has 14 amino acids. Germline CDR1 reads LNHDA; CDR2 reads SQIVND (reference sequence). Germline trimming cut 7 bases from V and 3 bases from J; bases unmatched to any gene: 4. CDR3 bases: TGTGCCAGTACCACAGGGGGCTTCTACAATGAGCAGTTCTTC. Translating it yields CASTTGGFYNEQFF.

This chain connects TRBV28 to TRBJ2-7; D might be TRBD1 (5 bases). CDR1 and CDR2 from the germline V gene are MDHEN and SYDVKM. V was trimmed by 7 bases and J by 2 bases, leaving 12 bases between them. CDR3 length equals 13 residues. CDR3 protein: CASIGQNAYEQYF. The CDR3 region has the DNA TGTGCCAGCATAGGACAAAATGCCTACGAGCAGTACTTC.

This clone showed up just once. The chain uses TRBV4-2 and TRBJ1-1, with 8 bases identical to TRBD1. Looked up from germline, CDR1 is LGHNA and CDR2 is YNFKEQ. The junction had 11 bases not matched to a gene; V was cut back by 3 bases and J by 2 bases. This CDR3 has 17 residues. CDR3 amino acids: CASSHRLAGGFNTEAFF. The DNA for the CDR3 is TGTGCCAGCAGCCACAGACTAGCAGGGGGCTTTAACACTGAAGCTTTCTTT.

The chain links TRBV19 to TRBJ1-2; 12 bases align to TRBD1. The CDR3 consists of 18 residues. Germline loops: CDR1 LNHDA, CDR2 SQIVND (reference sequence). J gave up 8 bases and V 3 bases, and 16 bases lay outside the gene matches. CDR3 nucleotide sequence: TGTGCCAGTAGTATGTCTCTCCAACCGGGACAGGGGGCGCGCGGCTACACCTTC. Translation: CASSMSLQPGQGARGYTF.

The chain recombines TRBV19 with TRBJ2-4, with D tentatively TRBD2 (6 bases). CDR1 and CDR2 (germline): LNHDA, SQIVND (reference sequence). V gave up 5 bases and J gave up 1 base, with 12 bases separating them. This CDR3 has 15 residues. CDR3 loop: CASSVGGMAKNIQYF. The CDR3 nucleotides are TGTGCCAGTAGTGTGGGAGGAATGGCCAAAAACATTCAGTACTTC.

The chain links TRBV3-1 (or the pseudogene TRBV3-2) to TRBJ2-5; the D is unclear. Germline CDR1 is LGHDT and CDR2 is YNNKEL (reference sequence). The CDR3 covers 16 residues. Trimming took 2 bases from V and 7 from J, leaving 20 bases between them. DNA for the CDR3: TGTGCCAGCAGCCAACAGAACTCCCCCGGGTTTGGGACCCAGTACTTC. This translates into CASSQQNSPGFGTQYF.

J is TRBJ2-1 and V is TRBV7-2, with D perhaps matching TRBD2 (6 bases). The V gene lost 1 base and the J gene lost 7 bases, with 23 bases spanning the gap. The CDR3 has 18 residues. Germline CDR1 and CDR2: SGHTA and FQGNSA. Written as DNA, the CDR3 is TGTGCCAGCAGCTTAGAGGGTACTCGGCTCAGGGCGGGGAATGAGCAGTTCTTC. Translating gives CASSLEGTRLRAGNEQFF.

The chain recombines TRBV6-4 with TRBJ2-3; TRBD2 aligns across 7 bases. The CDR3 is 14 amino acids. J gave up 0 bases and V 3 bases, and 0 bases lay outside the gene matches. Germline CDR1 and CDR2: MRHNA and SNTAGT. The CDR3 DNA sequence: TGTGCCAGCAGTGATAGCGGGAGCACAGATACGCAGTATTTT. Translated, it gives CASSDSGSTDTQYF.

This chain links TRBV12-5 with TRBJ2-7; 9 bases agree with TRBD1. The CDR3 has 15 amino acids. Germline V CDR1 and CDR2: LGHNT, FRNRAP. V lost 3 bases and J lost 3; bases outside the gene matches: 6. In DNA, the CDR3 is TGTGCTAGTGGTTTCTTCTCGGGACAGGGCTACGAGCAGTACTTC. Protein product: CASGFFSGQGYEQYF.

This chain links TRBV2 with TRBJ1-1, with 10 bases fitting TRBD1. CDR1 SNHLY and CDR2 FYNNEI come from the germline V gene. After removal of 6 bases from V and 6 bases from J, the junction contained 13 bases not matched to a gene. This CDR3 has 16 residues. Here the CDR3 DNA reads TGTGCCAGCAGCCCCATTCGGGCAGGACAGGGGGCTGAAGCTTTCTTT. Translating gives CASSPIRAGQGAEAFF.

The chain employs TRBV7-9 and TRBJ1-5, with TRBD1 as a possible D gene (5 bases). Looked up from germline, CDR1 is SEHNR and CDR2 is FQNEAQ (reference sequence). The CDR3 length is 16 residues. Trimming stripped 0 bases from V and 3 bases from J, with 12 bases between. The chain's CDR3 is CASSLARGNANQPQHF. CDR3 nucleotides: TGTGCCAGCAGCTTAGCGCGGGGGAATGCCAATCAGCCCCAGCATTTT.

The chain employs TRBV6-4 and TRBJ2-3; possibly TRBD1 for D (6 bases). V lost 3 bases to trimming and J lost 4 bases, with 11 bases between them. Germline values: CDR1 MRHNA, CDR2 SNTAGT. The CDR3 runs 14 residues. The CDR3 nucleotides read TGTGCCAGCAGTGATCAACAGGGTTCAGATACGCAGTATTTT. This encodes CASSDQQGSDTQYF.

The chain recombines TRBV7-6 with TRBJ2-7, with 8 positions matching TRBD1. CDR1 is SGHVS, CDR2 FNYEAQ, per germline. The J segment lost 6 bases and the V segment lost 5 bases, leaving 9 bases of the junction unmatched. The CDR3 contains 14 residues. Here the CDR3 reads CASSPGQGEGEQYF. The CDR3 nucleotides read TGTGCCAGCAGCCCCGGACAGGGTGAGGGCGAGCAGTACTTC. The whole variable domain, remainder taken from reference TRBV7-6 and TRBJ2-7, is GAGVSQSPRYKVTKRGQDVALRCDPISGHVSLYWYRQALGQGPEFLTYFNYEAQQDKSGLPNDRFSAERPEGSISTLTIQRTEQRDSAMYRCASSPGQGEGEQYFGPGTRLTVT.

V is TRBV27 and J is TRBJ1-4; a weak D match, TRBD1 (6 bases). CDR1 and CDR2 from the germline V gene are MNHEY and SMNVEV (reference sequence). This CDR3 has 16 amino acids. V lost 5 bases and J lost 7, with 20 bases in between. The CDR3 here is CASSRGHNIAGEKLFF. CDR3 DNA: TGTGCCAGCAGTCGGGGACATAATATTGCCGGTGAAAAACTGTTTTTT.

The chain recombines TRBV25-1 with TRBJ2-3, with no clear D. CDR3 length: 17 residues. The V end lost 5 bases, the J end lost 1 base, and 19 bases lay between the germline ends. Germline assignment: CDR1 MGHDK and CDR2 SYGVNS. CDR3 DNA sequence: TGTGCCAGCAGTCCCTCGAGGAGCGAGAAGGGCACAGATACGCAGTATTTT. This encodes CASSPSRSEKGTDTQYF.